Following are 28 T cell receptor beta chains from one sample sequenced in a study of blood T cell repertoires in COVID-19. TCRdb keeps only in-frame clones here, not all; method: immunoSEQ multiplex PCR. The table includes approximately 28,000 clones, more than 70% detected once. Sequencing used peripheral blood. The receptors derive from a boy aged 2 to 9 with active or convalescent COVID-19.

The V gene is TRBV11-2, the J gene TRBJ1-1, with D unclear. The CDR3 extends over 12 amino acids. Germline CDR1 and CDR2: SGHAT and FQNNGV. Between the trimmed V and J ends, which lost 3 bases and 6 bases, there was a span of 8 bases. The DNA for the CDR3 is TGTGCCAGCAGCTTGAATAGTCCTGAAGCTTTCTTT. This encodes CASSLNSPEAFF.

This chain links TRBV28 with TRBJ1-2, with D perhaps TRBD1 (5 bases). This CDR3 contains 13 residues. Germline CDR1 and CDR2: MDHEN and SYDVKM. The ends were cut back, 8 bases at V and 5 bases at J, with 15 bases in the middle. The CDR3 protein is CASSLLQDYGYTF. CDR3 nucleotide sequence: TGTGCCAGCTCCTTACTACAGGATTATGGCTACACCTTC.

In this sample, this clone turned up once. The chain employs TRBV11-2 and TRBJ2-3; 12 bases line up with TRBD2. V gave up 1 base and J gave up 5 bases; unmatched junction bases: 7. Germline values: CDR1 SGHAT, CDR2 FQNNGV. The CDR3 runs 17 residues. CDR3: CASSLGASGGAGDTQYF. In nucleotides, the CDR3 is TGTGCCAGCAGCTTAGGGGCTAGCGGGGGGGCCGGAGATACGCAGTATTTT.

Here the CDR3 DNA reads TGTGCCAGCAGCGTAACCGCGGGACTAGCGGGAGTCGAGCAGTACTTC. Translation gives CASSVTAGLAGVEQYF. This chain links TRBV9 with TRBJ2-7; TRBD2 agrees at 14 bases. V dropped 1 base and J dropped 6; count of bases not matched to a gene: 6. CDR1 and CDR2 from the germline V gene are SGDLS and YYNGEE. The CDR3 runs to 16 residues.

This sequence joins TRBV24-1 and TRBJ2-1, with D unresolved. The V and J ends lost 7 bases and 7 bases respectively, with 7 bases between them. Per germline, CDR1 KGHDR and CDR2 SFDVKD. The CDR3 contains 11 residues. The CDR3 coding sequence is TGTGCCACCAGCCAGCGTAATGAGCAGTTCTTC. This translates into CATSQRNEQFF.

In its sample, this clone was seen once. V gene TRBV6-2 or TRBV6-3 combines with J gene TRBJ1-1; D gene uncertain. Trimming cost V 2 bases and J 11 bases, with 12 bases left between them. The CDR3 runs 12 residues. The V gene's germline CDR1 is MNHEY and CDR2 SVGEGT. The CDR3 is CASSYEGMTAFF. CDR3 DNA: TGTGCCAGCAGTTACGAGGGCATGACGGCTTTCTTT.

The rearrangement links TRBV5-4 to TRBJ2-3; D might be TRBD1 (6 bases). Trimming took 5 bases from V and 4 from J, leaving 17 bases between them. This CDR3 has 15 amino acids. The germline V gene has CDR1 SGHNT and CDR2 YYREEE (reference sequence). The CDR3 protein is CASSIQGSLPDTQYF. CDR3 bases: TGTGCCAGCAGTATCCAGGGGTCTCTTCCAGATACGCAGTATTTT.

This sequence joins TRBV11-2 and TRBJ1-5, with D possibly TRBD1 on 5 matching bases. Germline loops: CDR1 SGHAT, CDR2 FQNNGV. This CDR3 is built from 14 residues. Deletions cut 2 bases from V and 6 bases from J, with 11 bases between. CDR3 residues: CASSLFAGPQPQHF. In nucleotides, the CDR3 is TGTGCCAGCAGCTTATTCGCAGGGCCTCAGCCCCAGCATTTT.

V gene TRBV28 combines with J gene TRBJ1-6, with unresolved D. Trimming left V 4 bases short and J 12 bases short, with 7 bases between. Germline V gives CDR1 MDHEN, CDR2 SYDVKM. CDR3 length equals 11 residues. The CDR3 loop is CASSSRGPLHF. The CDR3 nucleotides read TGTGCCAGCAGTTCCAGAGGACCCCTCCACTTT.

This chain connects TRBV7-9 to TRBJ1-2; TRBD1 might be the D (5 bases). CDR3 length: 18 residues. Germline CDR1 SEHNR, CDR2 FQNEAQ (reference sequence). V lost 5 bases, J lost 2 bases, and 24 bases lay in between. The CDR3 sequence: CASSPWGVTQQMNYGYTF. In DNA, the CDR3 is TGTGCCAGCAGCCCCTGGGGGGTAACACAGCAGATGAACTATGGCTACACCTTC.

The sample holds a few counts of this clone. V gene TRBV7-2 combines with J gene TRBJ1-1, with D perhaps matching TRBD1 (6 bases). The CDR3 spans 14 residues. The germline V and J ends were trimmed by 3 bases and 2 bases, with 10 bases remaining between them. Germline V gene data show CDR1 as SGHTA and CDR2 as FQGNSA. The CDR3 loop is CASSLIQGNTEAFF. CDR3 nucleotides: TGTGCCAGCAGCTTGATACAGGGCAACACTGAAGCTTTCTTT.

The genes are TRBV28 and TRBJ1-5; no clear D gene. Germline V CDR1 and CDR2: MDHEN, SYDVKM. The CDR3 contains 14 residues. The V end was cut by 3 bases, the J end by 2 bases, with 8 bases between. CDR3 amino acids: CASSLGSRNQPQHF. The CDR3 bases are TGTGCCAGCAGTTTGGGCAGCCGCAATCAGCCCCAGCATTTT.

The J gene is TRBJ2-1, the V gene TRBV20-1; 8 positions match TRBD1. CDR1 and CDR2 (germline): DFQATT, SNEGSKA (reference sequence). The CDR3 sequence is 14 residues long. Losses at the gene ends were 3 bases for V and 4 bases for J; bases not matched to a gene: 5. CDR3: CSASGRGLYNEQFF. In DNA form, the CDR3 reads TGCAGTGCTAGTGGCAGGGGGCTATACAATGAGCAGTTCTTC.

V usage is TRBV28 and J usage is TRBJ2-3, with 10 bases identical to TRBD1. Per germline, CDR1 MDHEN and CDR2 SYDVKM. V gave up 5 bases and J gave up 5 bases; unmatched junction bases: 10. The CDR3 consists of 16 residues. The CDR3 nucleotides read TGTGCCAGCAGTCGGGACAGGGGAGGGTTGGGAGATACGCAGTATTTT. Protein sequence: CASSRDRGGLGDTQYF.

The J gene is TRBJ1-4, the V gene TRBV27, with 9 bases lining up with TRBD1. This CDR3 is built from 18 residues. V dropped 4 bases and J dropped 5; count of bases not matched to a gene: 14. Germline-derived CDR1 and CDR2 are MNHEY and SMNVEV (reference sequence). In DNA, the CDR3 is TGTGCCAGCAGTTCCTTTTGGGACAGGGAGGGTCGGAATGAAAAACTGTTTTTT. It is translated as CASSSFWDREGRNEKLFF.

This clone was recorded once. The chain couples TRBV27 to TRBJ2-7; 7 nucleotides align to TRBD2. The germline CDR1 and CDR2 sequences are MNHEY and SMNVEV (reference sequence). This CDR3 is built from 18 residues. The junction had 16 bases not matched to a gene; V was cut back by 2 bases and J by 3 bases. The CDR3, as DNA: TGTGCCAGCAGTTTAGTAACTTCGGGTGGCGGGAGTCGCTACGAGCAGTACTTC. Amino acid sequence: CASSLVTSGGGSRYEQYF.

V is TRBV18 and J is TRBJ1-1; 8 nucleotides line up with TRBD1. The germline V gene encodes CDR1 KGHSH and CDR2 LQKENI. CDR3 length: 15 residues. J lost 4 bases, V lost 6 bases, and 10 bases had no gene match. The CDR3 DNA follows: TGTGCCAGCTCTTCGCAGGTACAGGGGGGCACTGAAGCTTTCTTT. Translated, it gives CASSSQVQGGTEAFF. Filled out from reference TRBV18 and TRBJ1-1, the complete variable domain reads NAGVMQNPRHLVRRRGQEARLRCSPMKGHSHVYWYRQLPEEGLKFMVYLQKENIIDESGMPKERFSAEFPKEGPSILRIQQVVRGDSAAYFCASSSQVQGGTEAFFGQGTRLTVV.

J is TRBJ1-1 and V is TRBV6-5; the match to TRBD1 covers 9 bases. V lost 4 bases, J lost 2 bases, and 2 bases stayed unmatched. CDR1 is MNHEY, CDR2 SVGAGI, per germline. The CDR3 runs 14 residues. CDR3 residues: CASSLTGGNTEAFF. The CDR3 DNA reads as TGTGCCAGCAGTTTGACAGGGGGAAACACTGAAGCTTTCTTT.

This chain links TRBV19 with TRBJ2-7; 7 positions match TRBD1. V lost 6 bases to trimming and J lost 0 bases; unmatched junction nucleotides: 5. CDR1 and CDR2 (germline): LNHDA, SQIVND (reference sequence). This CDR3 is built from 14 residues. The CDR3 protein is CASRRQGSSYEQYF. CDR3 sequence (DNA): TGTGCCAGTAGGAGACAGGGAAGCTCCTACGAGCAGTACTTC.

This sequence joins TRBV19 and TRBJ1-5; D unclear. CDR3 length: 13 amino acids. Germline CDR1 and CDR2: LNHDA and SQIVND (reference sequence). V gave up 5 bases and J gave up 3 bases, with 8 bases separating them. The DNA of the CDR3 is TGTGCCAGTAGTCCGACACACAATCAGCCCCAGCATTTT. It yields the protein CASSPTHNQPQHF. Full variable domain (rest looked up from reference TRBV19 and TRBJ1-5): DGGITQSPKYLFRKEGQNVTLSCEQNLNHDAMYWYRQDPGQGLRLIYYSQIVNDFQKGDIAEGYSVSREKKESFPLTVTSAQKNPTAFYLCASSPTHNQPQHFGDGTRLSIL.

The chain carries TRBV27 and TRBJ1-6; TRBD1 is a possible D gene (5 bases). V gave up 8 bases and J gave up 6 bases, with 14 bases separating them. Per the germline V gene, CDR1 is MNHEY and CDR2 is SMNVEV (reference sequence). CDR3 size: 14 residues. CDR3 DNA sequence: TGTGCCAGCGCGGGGGGGAAAAGTAATTCACCCCTCCACTTT. Translated: CASAGGKSNSPLHF.

The rearrangement uses TRBV4-3 and TRBJ2-7, with a tentative D call TRBD1 (5 bases). Germline CDR1 reads LGHNA; CDR2 reads YSLEER. There are 14 residues in the CDR3. With 2 bases removed from V and 0 bases from J, the gap between germline ends came to 8 bases. The CDR3 here is CASSQYQGSYEQYF. Written as DNA, the CDR3 is TGCGCCAGCAGCCAATATCAGGGCTCCTACGAGCAGTACTTC.

This chain connects TRBV11-3 to TRBJ2-1; TRBD2 matches at 9 bases. The CDR3 is 17 amino acids. Per the germline V gene, CDR1 is SGHNT and CDR2 is YENEEA. With V trimmed by 5 bases and J by 0 bases, 8 bases remained unmatched. DNA of the CDR3: TGTGCCAGCAGCCGCACTAGCGGGCGCAGCTCCTACAATGAGCAGTTCTTC. Amino acids: CASSRTSGRSSYNEQFF. Drawing the rest from reference TRBV11-3 and TRBJ2-1, the complete variable domain is EAGVVQSPRYKIIEKKQPVAFWCNPISGHNTLYWYLQNLGQGPELLIRYENEEAVDDSQLPKDRFSAERLKGVDSTLKIQPAELGDSAVYLCASSRTSGRSSYNEQFFGPGTRLTVL.

The CDR3 DNA reads TGTGCCAGCTCACGACGACAGGAGCGGCTAGCCAAAAACATTCAGTACTTC. Translated, it gives CASSRRQERLAKNIQYF. The gene calls are TRBV18 and TRBJ2-4; a weak D match, TRBD1 (6 bases). Germline V gene lookup returns CDR1 KGHSH and CDR2 LQKENI. The CDR3 has 17 residues. Between the trimmed V and J ends, which lost 4 bases and 0 bases, there was a span of 16 bases.

This clone was observed once. The genes are TRBV14 and TRBJ2-3; possibly TRBD1 for D (5 bases). This CDR3 region has 16 residues. Germline CDR1 is SGHDN and CDR2 is FVKESK. V lost 4 bases and J lost 0, with 14 bases in between. In DNA form, the CDR3 reads TGTGCCAGCAGCCCGCTTACAGGTTCTAGCACAGATACGCAGTATTTT. Protein product: CASSPLTGSSTDTQYF. Complete variable domain (other parts from reference TRBV14 and TRBJ2-3): EAGVTQFPSHSVIEKGQTVTLRCDPISGHDNLYWYRRVMGKEIKFLLHFVKESKQDESGMPNNRFLAERTGGTYSTLKVQPAELEDSGVYFCASSPLTGSSTDTQYFGPGTRLTVL.

The chain links TRBV29-1 to TRBJ2-4; D uncertain. Germline V CDR1 and CDR2: SQVTM, ANQGSEA. Trimming left V 4 bases short and J 6 bases short, with 7 bases between. There are 11 residues in the CDR3. The CDR3 sequence is CSVVTRNIQYF. The CDR3 DNA follows: TGCAGCGTTGTGACAAGAAACATTCAGTACTTC.

V usage is TRBV6-5 and J usage is TRBJ2-1; 9 positions agree with TRBD2. With V trimmed by 6 bases and J by 7 bases, 7 bases remained unmatched. Germline assignment: CDR1 MNHEY and CDR2 SVGAGI. The length of the CDR3 is 14 residues. CDR3 loop: CASSWTSDINEQFF. CDR3 nucleotide sequence: TGTGCCAGCAGCTGGACTAGCGATATAAATGAGCAGTTCTTC.

The rearrangement uses TRBV12-3 or TRBV12-4 and TRBJ1-2; 7 positions agree with TRBD1. The CDR3 covers 12 residues. V was clipped by 6 bases and J by 8 bases; unmatched bases: 6. CDR3 region: CASSGTALGYTF. Written as DNA, the CDR3 is TGTGCCAGCAGCGGGACAGCTCTGGGCTACACCTTC.